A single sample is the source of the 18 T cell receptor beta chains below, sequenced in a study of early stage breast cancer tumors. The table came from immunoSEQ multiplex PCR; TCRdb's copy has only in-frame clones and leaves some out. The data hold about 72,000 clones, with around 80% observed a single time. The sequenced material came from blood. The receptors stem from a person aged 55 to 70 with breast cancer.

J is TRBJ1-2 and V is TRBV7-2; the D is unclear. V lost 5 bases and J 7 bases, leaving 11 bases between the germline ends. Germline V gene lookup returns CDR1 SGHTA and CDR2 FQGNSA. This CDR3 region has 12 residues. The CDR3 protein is CASSQPGRGYTF. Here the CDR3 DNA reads TGTGCCAGCAGCCAGCCTGGCCGTGGCTACACCTTC.

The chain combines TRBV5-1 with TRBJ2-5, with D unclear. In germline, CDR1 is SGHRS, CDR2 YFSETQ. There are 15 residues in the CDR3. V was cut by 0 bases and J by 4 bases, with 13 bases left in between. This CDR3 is CASSLAGSGGETQYF. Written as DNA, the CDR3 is TGCGCCAGCAGCTTGGCCGGGTCGGGTGGAGAGACCCAGTACTTC. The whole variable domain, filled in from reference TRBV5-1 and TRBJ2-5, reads KAGVTQTPRYLIKTRGQQVTLSCSPISGHRSVSWYQQTPGQGLQFLFEYFSETQRNKGNFPGRFSGRQFSNSRSEMNVSTLELGDSALYLCASSLAGSGGETQYFGPGTRLLVL.

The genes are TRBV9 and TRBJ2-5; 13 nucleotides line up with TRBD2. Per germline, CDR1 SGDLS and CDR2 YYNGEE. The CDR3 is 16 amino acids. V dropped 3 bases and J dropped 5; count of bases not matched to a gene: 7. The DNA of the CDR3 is TGTGCCAGCAGCGCCGAACTAGCGGGGGGGCGGGAGACCCAGTACTTC. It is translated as CASSAELAGGRETQYF.

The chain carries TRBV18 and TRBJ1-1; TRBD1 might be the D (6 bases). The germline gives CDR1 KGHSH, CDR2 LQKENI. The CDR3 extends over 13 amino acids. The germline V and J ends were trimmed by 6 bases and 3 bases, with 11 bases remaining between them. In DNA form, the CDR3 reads TGTGCCAGCTCCTACAGGGAGGACACTGAAGCTTTCTTT. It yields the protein CASSYREDTEAFF.

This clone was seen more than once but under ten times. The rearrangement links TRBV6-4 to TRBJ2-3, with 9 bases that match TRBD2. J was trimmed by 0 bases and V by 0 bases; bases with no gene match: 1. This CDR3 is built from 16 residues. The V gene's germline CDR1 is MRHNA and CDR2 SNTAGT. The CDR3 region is CASSDSTSGSTDTQYF. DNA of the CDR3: TGTGCCAGCAGTGACTCAACTAGCGGGAGCACAGATACGCAGTATTTT.

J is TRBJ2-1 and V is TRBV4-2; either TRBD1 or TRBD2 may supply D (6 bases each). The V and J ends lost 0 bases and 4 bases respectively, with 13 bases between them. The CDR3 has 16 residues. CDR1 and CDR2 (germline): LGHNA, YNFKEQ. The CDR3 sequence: CASSQDRGGIYNEQFF. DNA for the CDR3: TGTGCCAGCAGCCAAGATCGAGGGGGGATATACAATGAGCAGTTCTTC.

Here the CDR3 reads CASSPAAGGREEQYF. For the CDR3, the DNA is TGTGCCAGCTCACCCGCAGCGGGAGGGCGGGAGGAGCAGTACTTC. The chain uses TRBV18 and TRBJ2-7, with 10 bases matching TRBD2. V dropped 3 bases and J dropped 7; count of bases not matched to a gene: 9. The CDR3 runs 15 residues. Looked up from germline, CDR1 is KGHSH and CDR2 is LQKENI. The full variable domain, rest sourced from reference TRBV18 and TRBJ2-7, is NAGVMQNPRHLVRRRGQEARLRCSPMKGHSHVYWYRQLPEEGLKFMVYLQKENIIDESGMPKERFSAEFPKEGPSILRIQQVVRGDSAAYFCASSPAAGGREEQYFGPGTRLTVT.

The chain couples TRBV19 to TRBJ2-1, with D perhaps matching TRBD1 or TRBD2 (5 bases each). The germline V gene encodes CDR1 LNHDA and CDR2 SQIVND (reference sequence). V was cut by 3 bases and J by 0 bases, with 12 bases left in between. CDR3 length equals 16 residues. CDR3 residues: CASSMAGAISYNEQFF. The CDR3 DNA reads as TGTGCCAGTAGTATGGCCGGGGCAATCTCCTACAATGAGCAGTTCTTC.

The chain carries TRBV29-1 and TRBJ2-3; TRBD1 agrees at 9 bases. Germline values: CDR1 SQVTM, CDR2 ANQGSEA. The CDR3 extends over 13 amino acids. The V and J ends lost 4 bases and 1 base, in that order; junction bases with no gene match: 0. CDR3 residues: CSVGQGGTDTQYF. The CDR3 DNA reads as TGCAGCGTTGGACAGGGGGGCACAGATACGCAGTATTTT.

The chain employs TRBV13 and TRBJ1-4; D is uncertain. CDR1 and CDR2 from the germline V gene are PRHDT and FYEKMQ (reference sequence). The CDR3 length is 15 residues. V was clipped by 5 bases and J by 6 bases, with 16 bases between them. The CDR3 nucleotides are TGTGCCAGCAGCCCATCTCCATCACGGGATGAAAAACTGTTTTTT. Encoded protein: CASSPSPSRDEKLFF.

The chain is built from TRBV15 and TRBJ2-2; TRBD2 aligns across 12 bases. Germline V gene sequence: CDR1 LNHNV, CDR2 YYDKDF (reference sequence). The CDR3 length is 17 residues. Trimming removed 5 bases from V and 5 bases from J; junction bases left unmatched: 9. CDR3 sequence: CATSPNLLAGGTGELFF. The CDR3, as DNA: TGTGCCACCAGCCCAAACTTACTAGCGGGAGGAACCGGGGAGCTGTTTTTT.

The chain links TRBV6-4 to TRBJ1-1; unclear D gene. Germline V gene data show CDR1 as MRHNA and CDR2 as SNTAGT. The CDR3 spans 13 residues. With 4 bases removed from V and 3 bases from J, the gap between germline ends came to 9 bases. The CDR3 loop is CASSGSGYTEAFF. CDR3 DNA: TGTGCCAGCAGTGGGTCGGGGTACACTGAAGCTTTCTTT.

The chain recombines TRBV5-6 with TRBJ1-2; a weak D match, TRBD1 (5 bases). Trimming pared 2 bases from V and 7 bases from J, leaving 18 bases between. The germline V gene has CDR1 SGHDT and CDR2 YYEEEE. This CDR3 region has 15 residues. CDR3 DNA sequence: TGTGCCAGCAGCTTCGGAGGGGCGAAGGGCGCTGGCTACACCTTC. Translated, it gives CASSFGGAKGAGYTF.

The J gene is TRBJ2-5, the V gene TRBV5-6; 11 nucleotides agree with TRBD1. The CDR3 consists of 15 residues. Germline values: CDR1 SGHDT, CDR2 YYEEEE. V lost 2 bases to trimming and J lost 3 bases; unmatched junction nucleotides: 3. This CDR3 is CASSLPGQGEETQYF. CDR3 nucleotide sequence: TGTGCCAGCAGCTTACCGGGACAGGGGGAAGAGACCCAGTACTTC.

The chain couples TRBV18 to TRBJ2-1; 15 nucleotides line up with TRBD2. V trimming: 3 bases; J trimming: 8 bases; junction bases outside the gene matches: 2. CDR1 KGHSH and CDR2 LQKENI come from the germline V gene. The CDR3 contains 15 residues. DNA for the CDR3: TGTGCCAGCTCACCCGGACTAGCGGGAGGGGATGAGCAGTTCTTC. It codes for CASSPGLAGGDEQFF.

CDR3 coding DNA: TGTGCCAGCAGCTTGGGACAGGGGGCCTTGGCCGGGGAGCTGTTTTTT. It codes for CASSLGQGALAGELFF. The genes are TRBV7-9 and TRBJ2-2, with TRBD1 matching 12 bases. Germline lookup yields CDR1 SEHNR and CDR2 FQNEAQ (reference sequence). V gave up 3 bases and J gave up 6 bases; unmatched junction bases: 5. The CDR3 runs to 16 residues. The complete variable domain, with remaining parts taken from reference TRBV7-9 and TRBJ2-2, reads DTGVSQNPRHKITKRGQNVTFRCDPISEHNRLYWYRQTLGQGPEFLTYFQNEAQLEKSRLLSDRFSAERPKGSFSTLEIQRTEQGDSAMYLCASSLGQGALAGELFFGEGSRLTVL.

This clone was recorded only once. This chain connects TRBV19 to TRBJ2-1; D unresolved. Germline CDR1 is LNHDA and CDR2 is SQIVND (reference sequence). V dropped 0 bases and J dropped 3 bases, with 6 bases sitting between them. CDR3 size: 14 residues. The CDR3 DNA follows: TGTGCCAGTAGTATAGACAGGAACTACAATGAGCAGTTCTTC. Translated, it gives CASSIDRNYNEQFF.

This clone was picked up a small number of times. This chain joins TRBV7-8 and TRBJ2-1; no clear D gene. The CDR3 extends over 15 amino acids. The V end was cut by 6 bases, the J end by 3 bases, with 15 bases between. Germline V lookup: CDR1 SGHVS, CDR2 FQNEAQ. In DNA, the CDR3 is TGTGCCAGCAGAACGGCCAGAACCCTCTACAATGAGCAGTTCTTC. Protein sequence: CASRTARTLYNEQFF. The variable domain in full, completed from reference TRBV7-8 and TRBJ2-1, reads GAGVSQSPRYKVAKRGQDVALRCDPISGHVSLFWYQQALGQGPEFLTYFQNEAQLDKSGLPSDRFFAERPEGSVSTLKIQRTQQEDSAVYLCASRTARTLYNEQFFGPGTRLTVL.